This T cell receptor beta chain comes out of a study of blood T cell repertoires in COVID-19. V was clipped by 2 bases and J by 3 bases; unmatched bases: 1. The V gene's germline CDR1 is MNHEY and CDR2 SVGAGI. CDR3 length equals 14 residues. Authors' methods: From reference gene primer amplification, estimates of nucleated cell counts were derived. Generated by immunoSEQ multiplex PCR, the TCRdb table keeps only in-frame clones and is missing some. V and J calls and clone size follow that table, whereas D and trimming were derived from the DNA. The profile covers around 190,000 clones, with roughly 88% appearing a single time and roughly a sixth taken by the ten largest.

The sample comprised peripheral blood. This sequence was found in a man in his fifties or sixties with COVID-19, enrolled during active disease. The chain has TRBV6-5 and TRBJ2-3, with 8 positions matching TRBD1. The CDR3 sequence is CASSYGQGTDTQYF. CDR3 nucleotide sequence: TGTGCCAGCAGTTACGGACAGGGTACAGATACGCAGTATTTT.